A selection of T cell receptor beta chains follows, all from one sample in a study of T-cell memory formation after mild COVID-19. TCRdb used MiXCR to reprocess the 5' RACE reads, holding one entry per CDR3 protein. The data contain about 350,000 distinct CDR3 sequences, around 14% of them seen just once; the ten biggest clones take up 20% to 25%. Sequenced sample: PBMCs or a T cell subset sorted from them (not recorded which). The receptors derive from a young man who had mild COVID-19 (a few samples of this study predate the infection). Cell type and time point are not known. Both conserved end residues are part of each CDR3. Fields, in order: CDR3 length, clone size, V gene, J gene, CDR3 protein. For some rows the clone size is stated as once, few or many, or as a class when expanded; others skip it.

18,NA,TRBV6-2/TRBV6-3,TRBJ1-3,CASSYPPYGLHSGNTIYF
16,few,TRBV11-2,TRBJ2-4,CASSLAPGLAKNIQYF
15,NA,TRBV10-3,TRBJ1-5,CAISESMPGQQPQHF
15,NA,TRBV5-1,TRBJ1-2,CASSEGHLSNYGYTF
17,NA,TRBV4-3,TRBJ2-7,CASSQETGAAQGYEQYF
14,many,TRBV4-1,TRBJ1-6,CASSQDGSNSPLHF
12,NA,TRBV7-2,TRBJ1-6,CARSPYNSPLHF
14,many,TRBV7-3,TRBJ2-7,CASSLGQGTYEQYF
14,few,TRBV6-6,TRBJ1-3,CASSRAISGNTIYF
15,many,TRBV12-3/TRBV12-4,TRBJ2-5,CASRPTRLAGETQYF
13,few,TRBV6-5,TRBJ2-4,CASSTGQANIQYF
18,NA,TRBV4-1,TRBJ2-3,CASSRIAGGTASTDTQYF
11,NA,TRBV29-1,TRBJ2-7,CSVQRGSEQYF
14,NA,TRBV5-1,TRBJ1-4,CASSLEQGSEKLFF
14,few,TRBV12-3/TRBV12-4,TRBJ2-1,CASSLETPGNEQFF
18,many,TRBV4-1,TRBJ1-5,CASSQETGGRYSNQPQHF
16,NA,TRBV7-2,TRBJ1-6,CASSPPRAGEYSPLHF
14,NA,TRBV5-5,TRBJ2-1,CASSLEVSYNEQFF
14,NA,TRBV5-1,TRBJ2-3,CASSTAGDTDTQYF
14,few,TRBV5-1,TRBJ1-2,CASSPSVFNYGYTF
14,NA,TRBV9,TRBJ2-1,CASSVMGNNNEQFF
16,few,TRBV6-5,TRBJ2-1,CASSEERGSSYNEQFF
15,many,TRBV7-6,TRBJ2-2,CASSIPTGSNRELFF
16,NA,TRBV6-6,TRBJ2-2,CASGQGLAGNTGELFF
16,many,TRBV7-6,TRBJ2-2,CASSFTGAPNTGELFF
14,many,TRBV20-1,TRBJ2-5,CSASREGGQETQYF
13,few,TRBV20-1,TRBJ2-5,CSARSTGGETQYF
15,NA,TRBV6-2/TRBV6-3,TRBJ2-2,CASSPGGVRTGELFF
17,once,TRBV20-1,TRBJ2-1,CSARPLAVALSYNEQFF
16,few,TRBV5-1,TRBJ2-3,CASSDGLAASTDTQYF
12,many,TRBV7-2,TRBJ1-2,CASTPLLYGYTF
16,few,TRBV6-2/TRBV6-3,TRBJ1-2,CASSYPHYEGEVGYTF
14,NA,TRBV12-3/TRBV12-4,TRBJ2-3,CASSLWHRTDTQYF
15,few,TRBV4-3,TRBJ2-2,CASSPQELRTGELFF
17,NA,TRBV11-2,TRBJ2-3,CASSLGRTSGKSDTQYF
16,few,TRBV20-1,TRBJ2-7,CSARDHRAATNYEQYF
14,NA,TRBV7-2,TRBJ2-7,CASSREGGLDGPLF
17,few,TRBV12-3/TRBV12-4,TRBJ1-4,CASSPTGTGPYNEKLFF
15,few,TRBV20-1,TRBJ1-5,CSARARGMSNQPQHF
14,NA,TRBV19,TRBJ2-1,CASSIPGTSAEQFF
13,many,TRBV20-1,TRBJ1-1,CSASRDRTTEAFF
14,many,TRBV4-3,TRBJ2-1,CASSQDIPAPEQFF
14,NA,TRBV7-2,TRBJ1-6,CASSLELTNSPLHF
13,few,TRBV29-1,TRBJ1-6,CSVGDRGNSPLHF
15,NA,TRBV5-1,TRBJ2-1,CASKLSGASYNEQFF
17,few,TRBV7-2,TRBJ2-5,CASSLGRFFAGEETQYF
13,few,TRBV5-6,TRBJ1-1,CASSLDGQGEAFF
14,few,TRBV7-9,TRBJ1-1,CASSSTRGYTEAFF
13,NA,TRBV7-6,TRBJ2-1,CASSFGRGDEQFF
17,NA,TRBV7-9,TRBJ2-2,CASSSLPGLGPSGELFF
12,NA,TRBV20-1,TRBJ2-6,CSASRGANVLTF
13,few,TRBV6-1,TRBJ1-4,CASTGQANEKLFF
14,NA,TRBV29-1,TRBJ1-2,CSDKPTGRGYGYTF
15,few,TRBV5-1,TRBJ2-1,CASSLEGTGFTEQFF
12,NA,TRBV7-2,TRBJ1-1,CAVRGANTEAFF
13,NA,TRBV12-3/TRBV12-4,TRBJ1-2,CASTATEGYGYTF